The 27 T cell receptor beta chains listed next were all sequenced from one sample in a study of blood T cell repertoires in COVID-19. Generated by immunoSEQ multiplex PCR, the TCRdb table keeps only in-frame clones and is missing some. The data show 100,000 or so clones, approximately 80% seen once. The sample was peripheral blood. The receptors were sampled from a man in his sixties with active or convalescent COVID-19.

Only a few counts were recorded for this clone. V gene TRBV7-6 combines with J gene TRBJ1-6, with 9 bases that match TRBD1. There are 17 residues in the CDR3. Germline values: CDR1 SGHVS, CDR2 FNYEAQ. After removal of 5 bases from V and 0 bases from J, the junction contained 5 bases not matched to a gene. The CDR3 DNA sequence: TGTGCCAGCAGCATTGGACAGGGGAGCTCCTATAATTCACCCCTCCACTTT. Translated, it gives CASSIGQGSSYNSPLHF. Together with reference TRBV7-6 and TRBJ1-6, the CDR3 gives the full variable domain: GAGVSQSPRYKVTKRGQDVALRCDPISGHVSLYWYRQALGQGPEFLTYFNYEAQQDKSGLPNDRFSAERPEGSISTLTIQRTEQRDSAMYRCASSIGQGSSYNSPLHFGNGTRLTVT.

This chain links TRBV5-1 with TRBJ2-2; 13 bases agree with TRBD2. The CDR3 extends over 15 amino acids. V lost 7 bases, J lost 4 bases, and 4 bases stayed unmatched. Per the germline V gene, CDR1 is SGHRS and CDR2 is YFSETQ. The CDR3 region is CASGGLAGVTGELFF. The CDR3 DNA reads as TGCGCCAGCGGAGGACTAGCGGGAGTCACCGGGGAGCTGTTTTTT.

The chain recombines TRBV7-9 with TRBJ2-1; 12 bases agree with TRBD2. Germline loops: CDR1 SEHNR, CDR2 FQNEAQ (reference sequence). Unmatched junction bases numbered 5, after V lost 3 bases and J lost 8 bases. The CDR3 is 15 residues long. The CDR3 DNA sequence: TGTGCCAGCAGCTTGACTAGCGGGGGCAGGGATGAGCAGTTCTTC. This codes for CASSLTSGGRDEQFF.

The J gene is TRBJ2-2, the V gene TRBV28; 11 nucleotides align to TRBD2. The CDR3 has 14 amino acids. CDR1 MDHEN and CDR2 SYDVKM come from the germline V gene. CDR3 in amino acids: CASRFSGRVGELFF. In DNA, the CDR3 is TGTGCGAGCCGCTTTAGCGGGAGGGTCGGGGAGCTGTTTTTT.

The rearrangement joins TRBV2 to TRBJ2-1; 9 bases map to TRBD2. V lost 8 bases, J lost 10 bases, and 12 bases stayed unmatched. Germline CDR1 and CDR2: SNHLY and FYNNEI. There are 14 residues in the CDR3. CDR3 amino acids: CASAPSGMINEQFF. The DNA for the CDR3 is TGTGCCAGCGCTCCTAGCGGGATGATAAACGAGCAGTTCTTC.

The chain couples TRBV18 to TRBJ2-3; 7 bases map to TRBD1. After removal of 5 bases from V and 2 bases from J, the junction contained 10 bases not matched to a gene. Germline CDR1 and CDR2: KGHSH and LQKENI. This CDR3 region has 16 residues. As DNA, the CDR3 is TGTGCCAGCTCATCCATGACAGGGACCCCCACAGATACGCAGTATTTT. Its translation is CASSSMTGTPTDTQYF.

The chain links TRBV6-5 to TRBJ1-1; D gene uncertain. Per the germline V gene, CDR1 is MNHEY and CDR2 is SVGAGI. CDR3 length: 11 amino acids. V was shortened by 10 bases and J by 8 bases, with 14 bases between the two germline ends. The CDR3 DNA sequence: TGTGCCACCACCCAGGCGGGGGAAGCTTTCTTT. As protein: CATTQAGEAFF.

The V call is TRBV29-1, the J call TRBJ1-1; D uncertain. This CDR3 has 14 residues. V was clipped by 8 bases and J by 4 bases, with 20 bases between them. Germline-derived CDR1 and CDR2 are SQVTM and ANQGSEA. In nucleotides, the CDR3 is TGCAGCCTTCTCCGGGGAGGGTCCGGCACTGAAGCTTTCTTT. Protein product: CSLLRGGSGTEAFF. Combining the CDR3 with reference TRBV29-1 and TRBJ1-1 gives the whole variable domain SAVISQKPSRDICQRGTSLTIQCQVDSQVTMMFWYRQQPGQSLTLIATANQGSEATYESGFVIDKFPISRPNLTFSTLTVSNMSPEDSSIYLCSLLRGGSGTEAFFGQGTRLTVV.

The V call is TRBV10-3, the J call TRBJ2-1; possibly TRBD2 for D (5 bases). V gave up 0 bases and J gave up 6 bases, with 12 bases separating them. The length of the CDR3 is 15 residues. Per the germline V gene, CDR1 is ENHRY and CDR2 is SYGVKD. In nucleotides, the CDR3 is TGTGCCATCAGTGAGTCGAGTGTCGGGGTCAATGAGCAGTTCTTC. This sequence encodes CAISESSVGVNEQFF.

This chain links TRBV18 with TRBJ1-1, with D unclear. V was trimmed by 4 bases and J by 1 base, leaving 7 bases between them. This CDR3 is built from 13 residues. CDR1 KGHSH and CDR2 LQKENI come from the germline V gene. The CDR3 reads CASSRDKNTEAFF. CDR3 coding DNA: TGTGCCAGCTCACGAGACAAGAACACTGAAGCTTTCTTT.

In this sample, this clone turned up once. V usage is TRBV7-9 and J usage is TRBJ1-1; weak D call: TRBD1 (5 bases). Germline V gene data show CDR1 as SEHNR and CDR2 as FQNEAQ (reference sequence). Trimming removed 1 base at V and 5 bases at J, with 11 bases between. CDR3 size: 14 residues. Here the CDR3 reads CASSLGAAGTEAFF. In DNA form, the CDR3 reads TGTGCCAGCAGCTTAGGGGCAGCAGGGACTGAAGCTTTCTTT.

In its sample, this clone was seen once. The chain links TRBV7-8 to TRBJ2-3; tentative D call: TRBD2 (6 bases). Per the germline V gene, CDR1 is SGHVS and CDR2 is FQNEAQ. The CDR3 consists of 13 residues. Trimming pared 6 bases from V and 3 bases from J, leaving 10 bases between. In DNA, the CDR3 is TGTGCCAGCAGACGGGAGATGACAGATACGCAGTATTTT. Translated, it gives CASRREMTDTQYF.

The rearrangement uses TRBV4-2 and TRBJ2-1; a weak D match, TRBD1 (5 bases). The germline V gene has CDR1 LGHNA and CDR2 YNFKEQ. This CDR3 contains 17 residues. The ends were cut back, 0 bases at V and 0 bases at J, with 12 bases in the middle. The CDR3 loop is CASSQDQGTTSYNEQFF. CDR3 DNA sequence: TGTGCCAGCAGCCAAGACCAGGGTACCACCTCCTACAATGAGCAGTTCTTC.

This clone has a single count. The V call is TRBV12-3 or TRBV12-4, the J call TRBJ2-4; 8 nucleotides align to TRBD1. This CDR3 has 12 amino acids. The trim removed 5 bases at V and 13 bases at J, leaving 7 bases unmatched. CDR3 in amino acids: CASSDIQGGQYF. In DNA, the CDR3 is TGTGCCAGCAGTGACATACAGGGGGGACAGTACTTC.

The sample holds one count of this clone. This chain connects TRBV3-1 (or the pseudogene TRBV3-2) to TRBJ2-5; weak D call: TRBD1 (6 bases). Trimming shortened V by 1 base and J by 2 bases, and 8 bases separated the two germline ends. Germline lookup yields CDR1 LGHDT and CDR2 YNNKEL (reference sequence). The CDR3 has 14 amino acids. The CDR3 DNA reads TGTGCCAGCAGCCAAGCTCAGGGGCAAGAGACCCAGTACTTC. Protein product: CASSQAQGQETQYF.

The chain carries TRBV9 and TRBJ2-3, with 8 bases matching TRBD2. V shed 2 bases, J shed 4 bases, and the junction held 6 bases outside the gene matches. The CDR3 loop spans 15 amino acids. Per germline, CDR1 SGDLS and CDR2 YYNGEE. The CDR3 DNA reads TGTGCCAGCAGCGTGGGACCGGGGGGGGCAGATACGCAGTATTTT. It is translated as CASSVGPGGADTQYF.

This clone appeared a few times. The V and J genes are TRBV18 and TRBJ1-1, with D possibly matching TRBD1 (6 bases). In germline, CDR1 is KGHSH, CDR2 LQKENI. The V and J ends lost 0 bases and 7 bases respectively, with 12 bases between them. This CDR3 is 14 amino acids long. CDR3 loop: CASSPPSGTHEAFF. The CDR3, as DNA: TGTGCCAGCTCACCACCTTCCGGGACACATGAAGCTTTCTTT.

The V call is TRBV3-1 (or the pseudogene TRBV3-2), the J call TRBJ1-4; perhaps TRBD1 as D (5 bases). Germline V CDR1 and CDR2: LGHDT, YNNKEL (reference sequence). The CDR3 consists of 16 residues. The V end lost 1 base, the J end lost 5 bases, and 14 bases lay between the germline ends. CDR3 sequence reads: CASSQGARGLNEKLFF. The CDR3 region has the DNA TGTGCCAGCAGCCAAGGGGCGCGGGGGTTAAATGAAAAACTGTTTTTT.

This chain's CDR3 is CASSSGQNTDTQYF. Here the CDR3 DNA reads TGCGCCAGCAGCTCGGGACAGAACACAGATACGCAGTATTTT. The chain couples TRBV5-1 to TRBJ2-3; 7 nucleotides agree with TRBD1. V was clipped by 3 bases and J by 2 bases; unmatched bases: 3. The germline gives CDR1 SGHRS, CDR2 YFSETQ. This CDR3 has 14 residues.

The genes are TRBV28 and TRBJ1-3; D not certain. Germline V lookup: CDR1 MDHEN, CDR2 SYDVKM. CDR3 length: 16 amino acids. V was pared by 3 bases and J by 0 bases, with 12 bases between. CDR3 nucleotide sequence: TGTGCCAGCAGTTTTTGGCGGGCTTCCTCTGGAAACACCATATATTTT. It is translated as CASSFWRASSGNTIYF.

The chain carries TRBV2 and TRBJ2-7; 10 nucleotides align to TRBD1. CDR3 length: 14 amino acids. CDR1 and CDR2 (germline): SNHLY, FYNNEI. The V and J ends lost 6 bases and 5 bases, in that order; junction bases with no gene match: 7. In nucleotides, the CDR3 is TGTGCCAGCAGCTCGACAGGGGGCAACGACGAGCAGTACTTC. This translates into CASSSTGGNDEQYF.

V and J are TRBV5-4 and TRBJ2-5; the D gene is possibly TRBD1 (5 bases). CDR1 SGHNT and CDR2 YYREEE come from the germline V gene (reference sequence). Trimming removed 2 bases at V and 4 bases at J, with 6 bases between. This CDR3 is 12 amino acids long. The CDR3 region is CASSFQGETQYF. CDR3 nucleotides: TGTGCCAGCAGCTTCCAGGGAGAGACCCAGTACTTC.

This clone was observed once. This rearrangement joins TRBV28 to TRBJ1-1; TRBD1 might be the D (6 bases). The CDR3 has 12 amino acids. V shed 5 bases and J shed 7 bases, with 11 bases lying between them. Germline V gives CDR1 MDHEN, CDR2 SYDVKM. The CDR3 spells CASSTGLGEAFF. The CDR3 DNA reads TGTGCCAGCAGTACAGGGTTAGGTGAAGCTTTCTTT.

This clone was counted only a few times. This chain links TRBV10-3 with TRBJ2-7; 7 bases align to TRBD1. This CDR3 comprises 15 residues. Unmatched junction bases numbered 11, after V lost 6 bases and J lost 3 bases. The V gene's germline CDR1 is ENHRY and CDR2 SYGVKD. CDR3 region: CAIRPTGLGIYEQYF. The CDR3 coding sequence is TGTGCCATCAGGCCGACAGGGCTGGGGATCTACGAGCAGTACTTC.

The J gene is TRBJ1-4, the V gene TRBV12-3 or TRBV12-4; D is uncertain. The CDR3 totals 13 residues. The germline V and J ends were trimmed by 6 bases and 5 bases, with 10 bases remaining between them. For the CDR3, the DNA is TGTGCCAGCAGACCGGACTTAAATGAAAAACTGTTTTTT. Translating gives CASRPDLNEKLFF.

This chain connects TRBV5-1 to TRBJ2-3; 9 bases are a match to TRBD1. Germline V gene sequence: CDR1 SGHRS, CDR2 YFSETQ. The CDR3 contains 16 residues. V dropped 1 base and J dropped 3; count of bases not matched to a gene: 6. This chain's CDR3 is CASSLRTGAWTDTQYF. The CDR3 DNA sequence: TGCGCCAGCAGCTTGAGGACAGGGGCATGGACAGATACGCAGTATTTT.

The rearrangement joins TRBV3-1 (or the pseudogene TRBV3-2) to TRBJ1-5; D gene uncertain. V was trimmed by 1 base and J by 4 bases, leaving 5 bases between them. The CDR3 covers 13 residues. Germline-derived CDR1 and CDR2 are LGHDT and YNNKEL (reference sequence). CDR3 nucleotide sequence: TGTGCCAGCAGCCAAGTTCCAAATCAGCCCCAGCATTTT. It encodes CASSQVPNQPQHF.